This T cell receptor beta chain was sequenced for a study of blood T cell repertoires in COVID-19 (dated by TCRdb to about 2020). For context, the study as a whole: The collaborator samples originated in the United States, Italy and Spain and spanned the acute and convalescent phases of COVID-19. The dataset comprised deeply sampled blood TCRbeta repertoires from subjects exposed to, actively infected with, or recovered from COVID-19. Nearly every sample came with metadata listing a de-identified subject ID, COVID-19 status, age in years and sex. The samples were drawn from two sources: the first 160 participants of the ongoing ImmuneRACE study, and 1,200 or so subjects contributed by 6 global collaborators. The prospective study material was composed of cDNA or gDNA derived from T cells, B-cell-depleted T cells, or PBMCs. Where HLA class I and class II types were available, the types were taken from metadata supplied by the sample provider, not from assay-based typing. A freely available public database, intended as a resource for researchers studying the immune response to SARS-CoV-2, is where the repertoires were released. Study-wide conclusions, independent of this receptor: The quantity of clinical and demographic metadata differed by source and by participant and was supplied without curation.

This clone appeared a few times. The antigen this receptor binds is unknown. The record has no base qualities; no much larger clone is one base away. Whole blood was collected in K2EDTA tubes by collaborating institutions according to the institutions' own protocols. For TCRbeta analysis, collaborators shipped samples as frozen whole blood, isolated PBMCs, or DNA extracted from either of those sample types. TCRbeta CDR3 regions were amplified from genomic DNA using the immunoSEQ Assay, a bias-controlled multiplex PCR. Processing in the source paper ran as follows. Nucleated cell counts per sample were estimated from amplification of reference gene primers within the assay. To quantify the absolute abundance of each unique TCRbeta CDR3 rearrangement, sequence reads were collapsed and filtered. For each sample, productive Simpson clonality was calculated as the square root of Simpson's diversity index over productive rearrangements. Not all clones reach the TCRdb copy of this immuneACCESS table, which keeps in-frame sequences only. Checked studies attribute under half of the gap to unresolved V genes and leave the rest unexplained. For V, J and clone size, that table is used; D and trimming come from the DNA. In this sample the table shows 93,000 or so clones, about 90% of which occur a single time. Together, the top ten hold 3% to 3.5% of the sample.

CDR1 and CDR2 (LNHDA, SQIVND) derive from the germline V gene (reference sequence). At the junction V is shortened by 5 bases and J by 3 bases; bases outside the gene matches: 5. From cysteine to phenylalanine, the CDR3 is 15 amino acids long. Just the 45-base CDR3 DNA is kept, in frame starting at base 1. Rearrangement joined TRBV19 to TRBJ2-1, with 9 junctional bases fitting TRBD2. Sequencing was performed on peripheral blood. The clonotype comes from a human donor in a cohort sampled during active COVID-19. The CDR3 corresponds to CASSVGLANYNEQFF. At the DNA level, the sequence is TGTGCCAGTAGTGTGGGACTAGCTAACTACAATGAGCAGTTCTTC.